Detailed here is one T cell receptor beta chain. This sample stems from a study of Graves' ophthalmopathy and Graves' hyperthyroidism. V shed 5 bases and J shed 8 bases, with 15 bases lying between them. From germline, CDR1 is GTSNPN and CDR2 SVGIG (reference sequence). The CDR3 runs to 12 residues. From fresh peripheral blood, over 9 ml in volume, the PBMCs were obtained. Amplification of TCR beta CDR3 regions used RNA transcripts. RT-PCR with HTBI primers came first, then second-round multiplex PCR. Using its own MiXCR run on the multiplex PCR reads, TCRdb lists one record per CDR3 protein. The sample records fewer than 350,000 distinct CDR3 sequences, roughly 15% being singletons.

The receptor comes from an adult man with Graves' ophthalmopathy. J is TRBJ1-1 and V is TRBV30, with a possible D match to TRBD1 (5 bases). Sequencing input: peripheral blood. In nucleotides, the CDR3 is TGTGCCTGGGCCATCTTAGGGGTGGAAGCTTTCTTT. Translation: CAWAILGVEAFF.